The entry below describes one T cell receptor beta chain. The antigen it binds to is not known. No per-base quality is available; no much larger clone lies one base away. The data derive from a study of blood T cell repertoires in COVID-19 (dated by TCRdb to about 2020). At the level of the whole study: Collaborator samples came from the United States, Italy and Spain and covered acute and convalescent phases of COVID-19. A de-identified subject ID, COVID-19 status, age in years and sex were almost always included in the sample metadata. The repertoires were made available in a free public database intended to serve as a resource for research on the immune response to SARS-CoV-2. Samples came from the ongoing ImmuneRACE study (first 160 participants) plus 1,254 subjects from 6 global collaborators. Where HLA class I and class II types were available, the types were taken from metadata supplied by the sample provider, not from assay-based typing. The prospective study material was composed of cDNA or gDNA derived from T cells, B-cell-depleted T cells, or PBMCs. The dataset comprised deeply sampled blood TCRbeta repertoires from subjects exposed to, actively infected with, or recovered from COVID-19.

TCRbeta CDR3 regions were amplified from genomic DNA using the immunoSEQ Assay, a bias-controlled multiplex PCR. In the paper's pipeline: The number of nucleated cells in each sample was estimated from the amplification of reference gene primers within the assay. To quantify the absolute abundance of each unique TCRbeta CDR3 rearrangement, sequence reads were collapsed and filtered. For each sample, productive Simpson clonality was calculated as the square root of Simpson's diversity index across productive rearrangements. TCRdb holds this immuneACCESS table with in-frame rearrangements only. Some clones are missing; in checked studies, unresolved V genes explain under half, and the rest has no known cause. The V and J calls and clone size come from that table; D and trimming were worked out from the DNA. Across this sample there are about 190,000 clones, with around 90% seen only once. Approximately 6.7% of the sample is taken by the ten largest.

The collaborating institutions used their own protocols to collect whole blood in K2EDTA tubes. For TCRbeta analysis, collaborators shipped samples in one of three forms: frozen whole blood, isolated PBMCs, or DNA extracted from either of those sample types. Overall results and qualifications from the work: Clinical and demographic metadata were provided uncurated, with the amount varying by source and participant.

The germline V gene gives CDR1 as MDHEN and CDR2 as SYDVKM. V and J are truncated by 5 bases and 3 bases respectively, leaving an intervening sequence of 12 bases. Reading from cysteine to phenylalanine, the CDR3 counts 14 amino acids. The sequence is cut down to CDR3 DNA, 42 bases in frame from base 1. The sequenced sample was peripheral blood. The chain is assembled from TRBV28 and TRBJ2-3, and possibly TRBD1, on 6 matching bases. This clonotype originated in a man in his forties with acute or convalescent COVID-19. The CDR3 protein: CASSRPDRTDTQYF. The DNA reads as follows: TGTGCCAGCAGTAGACCAGACAGGACAGATACGCAGTATTTT.